A selection of T cell receptor beta chains follows, all from one sample in a study of blood T cell repertoires in COVID-19. Repertoires were generated with immunoSEQ multiplex PCR, while TCRdb's copy carries only in-frame clones and drops some. Of 29,000 or so clones listed, under 80% were seen once; the top ten hold 6.5% to 10%. Material: peripheral blood. The receptors stem from a woman in her seventies with active or convalescent COVID-19. Each CDR3 is given with its conserved first and last residue. A D gene is named only where the DNA matches it firmly. The size field is filled for only some rows; it gives once, few, many or a size class.

D gene,V gene,clone size,J gene,CDR3 DNA,CDR3 protein
NA,TRBV6-2/TRBV6-3,once,TRBJ1-5,TGTGCCAGCAGTTACTCGGGCCAGGATCAGCCCCAGCATTTT,CASSYSGQDQPQHF
TRBD1,TRBV27,NA,TRBJ1-6,TGTGCCAGCAGTTGGACAGGGGGACATTCACCCCTCCACTTT,CASSWTGGHSPLHF
NA,TRBV5-6,NA,TRBJ1-1,TGTGCCAGCAGCTTCGGAGGGCAGGTGACTGAAGCTTTCTTT,CASSFGGQVTEAFF
TRBD1,TRBV7-9,few,TRBJ1-6,TGTGCCAGCAGCTTTGGGGGACAGGGAGAGAATTCACCCCTCCACTTT,CASSFGGQGENSPLHF
TRBD1,TRBV7-8,NA,TRBJ2-1,TGTGCCAGCAGACCCGTTGGACAGGGCGGCTACAATGAGCAGTTCTTC,CASRPVGQGGYNEQFF
NA,TRBV20-1,NA,TRBJ2-7,TGCAGTGCGGGGGGAGGCTACGAGCAGTACTTC,CSAGGGYEQYF
TRBD1,TRBV27,NA,TRBJ2-3,TGTGCCAGCAGACGGGACAGGGGCGCAGATACGCAGTATTTT,CASRRDRGADTQYF
NA,TRBV4-1,NA,TRBJ2-7,TGCGCCAGCAGCCAAGGGAAAGGACCAGGGCTGGGCGAGCAGTACTTC,CASSQGKGPGLGEQYF
NA,TRBV7-9,NA,TRBJ2-5,TGTGCCAGCAGCTTAGGCTGGCCACAAGAGACCCAGTACTTC,CASSLGWPQETQYF
TRBD1,TRBV18,NA,TRBJ1-4,TGTGCCAGCTCACCACAGACAGGGGGCGCCGGTGAAAAACTGTTTTTT,CASSPQTGGAGEKLFF
NA,TRBV18,NA,TRBJ1-1,TGTGCCAGCTCACCAACTGCGAACACTGAAGCTTTCTTT,CASSPTANTEAFF
NA,TRBV19,NA,TRBJ1-4,TGTGCCAGTAGTGATACAGGCCTTAAGGGAAAACTGTTTTTT,CASSDTGLKGKLFF
NA,TRBV5-1,NA,TRBJ2-5,TGCGCCAGCAGCTTTGCCAATCTCGGGGTTTTGGAAGGAGAGACCCAGTACTTC,CASSFANLGVLEGETQYF
TRBD1,TRBV11-2,NA,TRBJ1-1,TGTGCCAGCAGCCACCATGGGACAGGGGGTTTGAACACTGAAGCTTTCTTT,CASSHHGTGGLNTEAFF
TRBD1,TRBV11-2,NA,TRBJ1-3,TGTGCCAGCAGCTCCCTCAGGGGGTTTGACACCATATATTTT,CASSSLRGFDTIYF
NA,TRBV29-1,once,TRBJ1-1,TGCAGCGTTGAAAAGGGGGGGCGAGGCACTGAAGCTTTCTTT,CSVEKGGRGTEAFF
TRBD1,TRBV10-3,NA,TRBJ1-3,TGTGCCATCAGTGAACCACAGGGGAGTCCCCCCAACACCATATATTTT,CAISEPQGSPPNTIYF
NA,TRBV7-2,NA,TRBJ1-1,TGTGCCAGCAGCGTACAGGGAGTGAACACTGAAGCTTTCTTT,CASSVQGVNTEAFF
TRBD1,TRBV3-1/TRBV3-2,NA,TRBJ2-1,TGTGCCAGCAGCCAAGATCTGGTACCGACAGGGGATGAAATCGATGAGCAGTTCTTC,CASSQDLVPTGDEIDEQFF
TRBD1,TRBV27,NA,TRBJ2-4,TGTGCCAGCAGTGAGCGGGACAGGGTTTACTTC,CASSERDRVYF
TRBD2,TRBV5-1,NA,TRBJ2-1,TGCGCCAGCAGGGCACTAGCGGGGGGGAATGAGCAGTTCTTC,CASRALAGGNEQFF
TRBD2,TRBV6-5,NA,TRBJ2-1,TGTGCCAGCAGTACCCCGGGACTAACCGTCAATGAGCAGTTCTTC,CASSTPGLTVNEQFF
TRBD1,TRBV5-6,NA,TRBJ1-1,TGTGCCAGCAGCTTCGGGACAGGGGGCTACCTGAACACTGAAGCTTTCTTT,CASSFGTGGYLNTEAFF
NA,TRBV7-8,NA,TRBJ1-1,TGTGCCAGCAGCTTAGACGAGGTCACTGAAGCTTTCTTT,CASSLDEVTEAFF